This TCR beta chain was captured by sequencing in a study of CD8 T cells in Susac syndrome. For this clonotype: The junction does not match germline at one end; this may be a read error.

RNA amounts of 0.5 to 1 ug underwent reverse transcription with random hexamers. Multiplex PCR with immunoSEQ amplified the TCR beta CDR3 across 54 Vbeta and 13 Jbeta. TCRdb redid the calling of the immunoSEQ multiplex PCR reads with MiXCR, one entry per CDR3 protein. The sample holds 100,000 to 150,000 distinct CDR3 sequences, over 90% seen once. The length of the CDR3 is 17 residues. Germline values: CDR1 LGHDT, CDR2 YNNKEL (reference sequence). Sequencing input: CD4+ T cells from PBMCs. This chain uses TRBV3-1 with TRBJ2-6; maybe TRBD2 (7 bases). The origin of this receptor is a human donor in good health. The CDR3 DNA is TGTGCCAGCAGCCAAAGGGGAGGGGTAGGGGGGGCCAACGTCCTGATTTTC. It specifies CASSQRGGVGGANVLIF.